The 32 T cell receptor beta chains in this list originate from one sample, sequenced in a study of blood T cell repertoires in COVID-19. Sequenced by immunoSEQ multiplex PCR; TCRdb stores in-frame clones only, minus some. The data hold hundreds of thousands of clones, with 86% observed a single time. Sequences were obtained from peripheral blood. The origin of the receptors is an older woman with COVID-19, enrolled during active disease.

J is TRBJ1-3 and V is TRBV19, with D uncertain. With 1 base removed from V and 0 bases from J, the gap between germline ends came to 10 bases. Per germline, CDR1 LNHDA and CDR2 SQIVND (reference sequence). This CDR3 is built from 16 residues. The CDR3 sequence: CASSIVELNSGNTIYF. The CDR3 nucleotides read TGTGCCAGTAGTATAGTTGAGCTGAACTCTGGAAACACCATATATTTT.

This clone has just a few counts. Written as DNA, the CDR3 is TGTGCTAGTGCCCCCGCCTCCCCGGGTAATGAAAAACTGTTTTTT. This codes for CASAPASPGNEKLFF. The chain carries TRBV12-5 and TRBJ1-4; D remains unclear. Between the trimmed V and J ends, which lost 7 bases and 4 bases, there was a span of 16 bases. The CDR3 loop spans 15 amino acids. Germline CDR1 LGHNT, CDR2 FRNRAP. Drawing the rest from reference TRBV12-5 and TRBJ1-4, the complete variable domain is DARVTQTPRHKVTEMGQEVTMRCQPILGHNTVFWYRQTMMQGLELLAYFRNRAPLDDSGMPKDRFSAEMPDATLATLKIQPSEPRDSAVYFCASAPASPGNEKLFFGSGTQLSVL.

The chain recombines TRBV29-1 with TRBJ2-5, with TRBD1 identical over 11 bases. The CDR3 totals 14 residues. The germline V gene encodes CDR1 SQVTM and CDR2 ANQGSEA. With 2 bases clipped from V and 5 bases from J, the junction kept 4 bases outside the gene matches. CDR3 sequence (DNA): TGCAGCGTTGAAAAGGACAGGGGGCCGGAGACCCAGTACTTC. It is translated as CSVEKDRGPETQYF.

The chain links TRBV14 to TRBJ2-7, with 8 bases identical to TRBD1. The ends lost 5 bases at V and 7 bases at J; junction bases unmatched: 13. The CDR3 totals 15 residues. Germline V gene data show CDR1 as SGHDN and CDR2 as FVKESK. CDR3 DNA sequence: TGTGCCAGCAGCTTACAGGGGGTTCAGAAGGGGGAGCAGTACTTC. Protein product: CASSLQGVQKGEQYF.

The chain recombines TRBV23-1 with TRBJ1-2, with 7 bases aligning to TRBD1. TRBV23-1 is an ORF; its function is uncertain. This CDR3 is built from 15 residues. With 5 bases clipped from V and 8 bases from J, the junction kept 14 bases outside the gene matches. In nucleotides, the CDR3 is TGCGCCAGCAGTGTATCGGACAGGACATATGGAGGCTACACCTTC. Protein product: CASSVSDRTYGGYTF.

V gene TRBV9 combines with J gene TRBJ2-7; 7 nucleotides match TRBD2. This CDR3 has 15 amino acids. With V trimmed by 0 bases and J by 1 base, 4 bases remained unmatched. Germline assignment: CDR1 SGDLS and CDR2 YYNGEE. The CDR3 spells CASSVAVGGSYEQYF. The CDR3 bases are TGTGCCAGCAGCGTAGCCGTGGGGGGGTCCTACGAGCAGTACTTC.

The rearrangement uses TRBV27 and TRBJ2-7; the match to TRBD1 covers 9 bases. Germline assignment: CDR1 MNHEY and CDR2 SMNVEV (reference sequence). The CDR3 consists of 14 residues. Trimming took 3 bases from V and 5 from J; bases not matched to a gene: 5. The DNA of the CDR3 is TGTGCCAGCAGTTTTACAGGGGGCTGGAACGAGCAGTACTTC. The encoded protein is CASSFTGGWNEQYF.

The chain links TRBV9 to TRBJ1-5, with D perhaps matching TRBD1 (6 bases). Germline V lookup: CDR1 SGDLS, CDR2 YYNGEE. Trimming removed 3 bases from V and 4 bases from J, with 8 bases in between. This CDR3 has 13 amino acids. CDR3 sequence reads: CASSARGNQPQHF. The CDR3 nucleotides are TGTGCCAGCAGCGCCAGGGGAAATCAGCCCCAGCATTTT. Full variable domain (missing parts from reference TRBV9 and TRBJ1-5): DSGVTQTPKHLITATGQRVTLRCSPRSGDLSVYWYQQSLDQGLQFLIQYYNGEERAKGNILERFSAQQFPDLHSELNLSSLELGDSALYFCASSARGNQPQHFGDGTRLSIL.

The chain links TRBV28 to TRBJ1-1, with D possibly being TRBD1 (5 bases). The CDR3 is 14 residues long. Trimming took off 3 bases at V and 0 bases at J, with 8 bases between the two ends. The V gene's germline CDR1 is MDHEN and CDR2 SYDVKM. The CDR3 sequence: CASSLIGVNTEAFF. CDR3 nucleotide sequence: TGTGCCAGCAGTTTGATAGGGGTGAACACTGAAGCTTTCTTT.

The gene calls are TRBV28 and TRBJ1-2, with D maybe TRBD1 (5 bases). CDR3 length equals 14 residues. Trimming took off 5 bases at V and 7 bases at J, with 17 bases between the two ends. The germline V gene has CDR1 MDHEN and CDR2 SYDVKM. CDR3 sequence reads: CASSIPQGRGGYTF. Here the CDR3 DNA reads TGTGCCAGCAGTATACCCCAGGGTAGAGGTGGCTACACCTTC.

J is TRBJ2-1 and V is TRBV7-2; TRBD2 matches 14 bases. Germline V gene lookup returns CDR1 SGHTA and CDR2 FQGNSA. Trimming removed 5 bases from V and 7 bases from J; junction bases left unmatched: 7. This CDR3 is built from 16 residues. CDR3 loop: CASSRLAGGPWNEQFF. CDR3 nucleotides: TGTGCCAGCAGCAGACTAGCGGGGGGGCCTTGGAATGAGCAGTTCTTC.

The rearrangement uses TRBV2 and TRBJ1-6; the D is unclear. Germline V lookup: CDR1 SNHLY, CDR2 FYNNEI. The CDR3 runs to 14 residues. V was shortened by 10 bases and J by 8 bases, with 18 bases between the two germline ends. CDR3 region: CATSLRESHSPLHF. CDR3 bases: TGTGCCACCTCTCTCCGGGAGAGCCATTCACCCCTCCACTTT. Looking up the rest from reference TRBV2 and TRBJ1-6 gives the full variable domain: EPEVTQTPSHQVTQMGQEVILRCVPISNHLYFYWYRQILGQKVEFLVSFYNNEISEKSEIFDDQFSVERPDGSNFTLKIRSTKLEDSAMYFCATSLRESHSPLHFGNGTRLTVT.

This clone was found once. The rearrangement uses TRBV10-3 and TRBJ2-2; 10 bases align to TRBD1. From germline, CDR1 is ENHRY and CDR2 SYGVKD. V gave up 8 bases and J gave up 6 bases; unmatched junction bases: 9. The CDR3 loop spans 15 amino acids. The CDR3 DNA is TGTGCCATCCTCCGGGACAGGGGTGGGGCCGGGGAGCTGTTTTTT. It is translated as CAILRDRGGAGELFF.

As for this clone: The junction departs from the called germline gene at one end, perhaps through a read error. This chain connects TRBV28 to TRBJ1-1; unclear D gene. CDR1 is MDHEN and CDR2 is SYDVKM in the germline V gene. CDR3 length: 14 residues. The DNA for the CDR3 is TGTGCCAGCAGTTTGGGAGAGGTGAAAACTGAAGCTTTCTTT. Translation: CASSLGEVKTEAFF.

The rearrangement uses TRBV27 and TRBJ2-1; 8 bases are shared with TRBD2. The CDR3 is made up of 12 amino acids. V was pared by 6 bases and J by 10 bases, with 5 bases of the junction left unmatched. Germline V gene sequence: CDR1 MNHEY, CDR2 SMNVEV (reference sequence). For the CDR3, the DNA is TGTGCCAGCAGCCCCCGGGGGGGGGAGCAGTTCTTC. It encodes CASSPRGGEQFF.

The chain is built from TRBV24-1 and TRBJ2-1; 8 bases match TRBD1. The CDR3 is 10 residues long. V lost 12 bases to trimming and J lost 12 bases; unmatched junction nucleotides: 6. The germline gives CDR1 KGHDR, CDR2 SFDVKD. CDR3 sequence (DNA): TGTGCCGGCAGGGGGCAGGGGCAGTTCTTC. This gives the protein CAGRGQGQFF.

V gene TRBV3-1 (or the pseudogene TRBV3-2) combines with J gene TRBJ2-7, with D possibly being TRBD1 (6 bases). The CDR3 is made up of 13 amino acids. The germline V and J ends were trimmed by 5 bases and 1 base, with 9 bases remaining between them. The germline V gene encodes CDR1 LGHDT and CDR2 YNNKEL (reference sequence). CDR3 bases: TGTGCCAGCAGCGCACAGGGATCCTACGAGCAGTACTTC. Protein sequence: CASSAQGSYEQYF.

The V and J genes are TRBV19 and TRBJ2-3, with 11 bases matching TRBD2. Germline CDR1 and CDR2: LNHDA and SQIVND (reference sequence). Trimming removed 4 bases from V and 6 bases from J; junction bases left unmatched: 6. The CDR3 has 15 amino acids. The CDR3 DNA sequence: TGTGCCAGTAGTACCCGGGCTAGCGGGGGGGATACGCAGTATTTT. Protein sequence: CASSTRASGGDTQYF.

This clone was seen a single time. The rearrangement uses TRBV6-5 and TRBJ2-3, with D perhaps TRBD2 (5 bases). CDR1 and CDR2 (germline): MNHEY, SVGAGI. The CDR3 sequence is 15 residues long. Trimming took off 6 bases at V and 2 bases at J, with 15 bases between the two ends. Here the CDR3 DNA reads TGTGCCAGCAGCCCCCCGAGGGCCCTCACAGATACGCAGTATTTT. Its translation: CASSPPRALTDTQYF.

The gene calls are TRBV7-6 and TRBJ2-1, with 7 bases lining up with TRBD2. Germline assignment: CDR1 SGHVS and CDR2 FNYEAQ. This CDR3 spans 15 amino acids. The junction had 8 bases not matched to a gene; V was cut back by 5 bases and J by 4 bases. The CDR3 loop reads CASSAAEAGYNEQFF. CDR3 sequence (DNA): TGTGCCAGCAGCGCCGCGGAAGCGGGGTACAATGAGCAGTTCTTC.

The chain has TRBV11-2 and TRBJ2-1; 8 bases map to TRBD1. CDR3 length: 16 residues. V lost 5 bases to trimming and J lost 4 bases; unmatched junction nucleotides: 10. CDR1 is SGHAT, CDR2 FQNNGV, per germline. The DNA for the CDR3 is TGTGCCAGCAGCATCCTACAGGGGGGAGGTTACAATGAGCAGTTCTTC. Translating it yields CASSILQGGGYNEQFF.

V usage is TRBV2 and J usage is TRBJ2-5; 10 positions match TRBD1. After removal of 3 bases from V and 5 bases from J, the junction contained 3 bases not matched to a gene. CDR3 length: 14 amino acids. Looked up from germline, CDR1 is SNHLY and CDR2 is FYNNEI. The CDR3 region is CASSERTGGETQYF. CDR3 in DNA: TGTGCCAGCAGTGAGCGGACAGGGGGTGAGACCCAGTACTTC.

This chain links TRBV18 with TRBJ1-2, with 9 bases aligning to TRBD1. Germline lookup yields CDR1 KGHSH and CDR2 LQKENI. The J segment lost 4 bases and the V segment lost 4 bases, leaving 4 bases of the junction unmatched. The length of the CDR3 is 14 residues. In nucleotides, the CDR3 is TGTGCCAGCTCACAAGGGACAGGGACCTATGGCTACACCTTC. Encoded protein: CASSQGTGTYGYTF.

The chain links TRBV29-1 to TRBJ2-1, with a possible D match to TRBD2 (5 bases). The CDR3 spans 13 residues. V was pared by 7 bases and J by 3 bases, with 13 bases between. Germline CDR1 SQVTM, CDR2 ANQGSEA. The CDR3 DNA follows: TGCAGCGCAACCTCGGGAATCTACAATGAGCAGTTCTTC. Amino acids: CSATSGIYNEQFF.

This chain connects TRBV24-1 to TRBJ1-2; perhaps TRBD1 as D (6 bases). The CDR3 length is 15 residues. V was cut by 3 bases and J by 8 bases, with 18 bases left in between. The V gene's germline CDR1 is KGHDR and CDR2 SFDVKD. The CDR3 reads CATSDTGGHIKGYTF. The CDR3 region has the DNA TGTGCCACCAGTGATACGGGGGGGCATATTAAAGGCTACACCTTC.

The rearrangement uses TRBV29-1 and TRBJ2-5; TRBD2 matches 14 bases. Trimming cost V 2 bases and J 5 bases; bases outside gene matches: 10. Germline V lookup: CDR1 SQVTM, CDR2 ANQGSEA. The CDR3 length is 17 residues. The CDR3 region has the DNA TGCAGCGTTGAACGGCCCGGACTAGCGGGGGGTGTTGAGACCCAGTACTTC. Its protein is CSVERPGLAGGVETQYF.

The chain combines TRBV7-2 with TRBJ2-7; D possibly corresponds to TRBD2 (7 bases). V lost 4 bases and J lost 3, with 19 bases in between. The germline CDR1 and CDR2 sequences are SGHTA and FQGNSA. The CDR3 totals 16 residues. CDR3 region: CASSSSGGGASYEQYF. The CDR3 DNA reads TGTGCCAGCAGCTCGTCGGGGGGCGGGGCTAGCTACGAGCAGTACTTC.

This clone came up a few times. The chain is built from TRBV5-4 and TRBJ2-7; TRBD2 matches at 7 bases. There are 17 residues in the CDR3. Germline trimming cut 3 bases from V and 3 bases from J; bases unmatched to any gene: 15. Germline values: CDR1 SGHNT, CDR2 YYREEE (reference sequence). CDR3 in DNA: TGTGCCAGCAGCTCAAAGCAAGCGGGGTTTACGGTCTACGAGCAGTACTTC. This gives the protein CASSSKQAGFTVYEQYF.

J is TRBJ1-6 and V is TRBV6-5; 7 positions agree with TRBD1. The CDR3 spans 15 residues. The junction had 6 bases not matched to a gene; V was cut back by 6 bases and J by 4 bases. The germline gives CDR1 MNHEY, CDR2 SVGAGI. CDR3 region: CASSQGGTYNSPLHF. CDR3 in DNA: TGTGCCAGCAGCCAAGGGGGCACTTATAATTCACCCCTCCACTTT.

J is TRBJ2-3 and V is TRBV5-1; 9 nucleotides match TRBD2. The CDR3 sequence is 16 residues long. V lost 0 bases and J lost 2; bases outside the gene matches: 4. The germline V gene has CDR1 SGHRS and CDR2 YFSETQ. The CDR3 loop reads CASSLGLAGTTDTQYF. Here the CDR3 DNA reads TGCGCCAGCAGCTTGGGGCTAGCGGGGACCACAGATACGCAGTATTTT. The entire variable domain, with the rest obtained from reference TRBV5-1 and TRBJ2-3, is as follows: KAGVTQTPRYLIKTRGQQVTLSCSPISGHRSVSWYQQTPGQGLQFLFEYFSETQRNKGNFPGRFSGRQFSNSRSEMNVSTLELGDSALYLCASSLGLAGTTDTQYFGPGTRLTVL.

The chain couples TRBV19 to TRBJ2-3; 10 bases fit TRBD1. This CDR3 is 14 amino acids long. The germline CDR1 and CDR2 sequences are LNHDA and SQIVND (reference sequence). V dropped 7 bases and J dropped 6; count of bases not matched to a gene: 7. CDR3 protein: CASNPTGGRDTQYF. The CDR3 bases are TGTGCCAGTAATCCGACAGGGGGCAGGGATACGCAGTATTTT.

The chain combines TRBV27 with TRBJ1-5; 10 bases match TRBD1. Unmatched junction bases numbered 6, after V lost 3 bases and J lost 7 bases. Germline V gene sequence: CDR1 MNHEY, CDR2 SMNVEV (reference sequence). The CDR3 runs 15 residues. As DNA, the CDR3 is TGTGCCAGCAGTTTTGCCCGGACAGGGGGGCAGCCCCAGCATTTT. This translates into CASSFARTGGQPQHF.